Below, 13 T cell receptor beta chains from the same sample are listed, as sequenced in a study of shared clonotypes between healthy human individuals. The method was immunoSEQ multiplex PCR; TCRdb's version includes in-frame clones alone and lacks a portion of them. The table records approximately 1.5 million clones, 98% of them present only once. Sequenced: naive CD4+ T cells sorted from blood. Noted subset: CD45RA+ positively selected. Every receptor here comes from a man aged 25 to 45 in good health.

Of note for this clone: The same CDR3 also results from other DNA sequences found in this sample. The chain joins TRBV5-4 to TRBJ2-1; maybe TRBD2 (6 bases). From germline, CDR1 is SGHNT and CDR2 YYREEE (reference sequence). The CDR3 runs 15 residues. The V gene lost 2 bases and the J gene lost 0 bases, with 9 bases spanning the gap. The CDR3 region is CASSFSGTSYNEQFF. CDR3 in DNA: TGTGCCAGCAGCTTTAGCGGAACCTCCTACAATGAGCAGTTCTTC.

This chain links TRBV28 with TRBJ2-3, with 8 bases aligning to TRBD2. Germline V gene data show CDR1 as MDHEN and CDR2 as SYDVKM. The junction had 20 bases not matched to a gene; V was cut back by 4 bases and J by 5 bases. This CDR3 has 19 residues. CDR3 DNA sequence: TGTGCCAGCAGTTCTAATACCCCTAATAAGCGGGAGAGTGTAGATACGCAGTATTTT. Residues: CASSSNTPNKRESVDTQYF. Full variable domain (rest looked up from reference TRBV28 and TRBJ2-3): DVKVTQSSRYLVKRTGEKVFLECVQDMDHENMFWYRQDPGLGLRLIYFSYDVKMKEKGDIPEGYSVSREKKERFSLILESASTNQTSMYLCASSSNTPNKRESVDTQYFGPGTRLTVL.

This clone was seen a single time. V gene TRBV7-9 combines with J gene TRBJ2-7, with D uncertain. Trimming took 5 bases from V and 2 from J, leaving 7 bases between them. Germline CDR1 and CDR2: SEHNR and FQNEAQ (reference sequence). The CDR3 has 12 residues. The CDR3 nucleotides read TGTGCCAGCAGCGGTGGACCCTACGAGCAGTACTTC. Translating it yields CASSGGPYEQYF.

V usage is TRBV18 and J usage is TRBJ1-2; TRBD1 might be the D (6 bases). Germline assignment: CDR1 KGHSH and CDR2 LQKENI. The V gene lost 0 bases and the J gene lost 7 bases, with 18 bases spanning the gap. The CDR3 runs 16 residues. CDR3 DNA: TGTGCCAGCTCACCACCCCGAGTTGCAGGGGTTCGTGGCTACACCTTC. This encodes CASSPPRVAGVRGYTF.

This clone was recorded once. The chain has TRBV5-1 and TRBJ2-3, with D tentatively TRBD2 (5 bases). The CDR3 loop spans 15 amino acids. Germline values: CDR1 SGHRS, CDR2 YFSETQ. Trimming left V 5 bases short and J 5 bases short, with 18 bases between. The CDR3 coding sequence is TGCGCCAGCAGTTCAGATGGAGGTTCGGGAGATACGCAGTATTTT. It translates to CASSSDGGSGDTQYF.

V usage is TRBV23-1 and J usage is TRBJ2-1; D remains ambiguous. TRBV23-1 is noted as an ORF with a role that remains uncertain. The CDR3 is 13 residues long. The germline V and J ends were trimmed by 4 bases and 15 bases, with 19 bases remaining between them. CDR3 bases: TGCGCCAGCAGTCGATGGGATCGACCCCAGCGGTTCTTC. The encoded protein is CASSRWDRPQRFF.

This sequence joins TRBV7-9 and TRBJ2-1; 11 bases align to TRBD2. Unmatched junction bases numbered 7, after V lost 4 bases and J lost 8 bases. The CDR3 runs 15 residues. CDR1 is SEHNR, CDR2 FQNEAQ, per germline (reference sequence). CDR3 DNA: TGTGCCAGCAGCTGGGTAGCGGGAGGGCGTGATGAGCAGTTCTTC. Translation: CASSWVAGGRDEQFF.

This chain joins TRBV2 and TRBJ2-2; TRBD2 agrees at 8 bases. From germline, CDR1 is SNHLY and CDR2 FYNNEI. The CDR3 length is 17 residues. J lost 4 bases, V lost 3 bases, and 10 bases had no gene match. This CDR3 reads CASSDSRGLDPTGELFF. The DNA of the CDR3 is TGTGCCAGCAGTGATTCCAGGGGACTAGATCCCACCGGGGAGCTGTTTTTT.

CDR3 loop: CASSPGGDVSYNEQFF. The DNA for the CDR3 is TGTGCCAGCAGCCCTGGGGGGGACGTCTCCTACAATGAGCAGTTCTTC. The rearrangement uses TRBV7-8 and TRBJ2-1, with 7 bases fitting TRBD2. This CDR3 has 16 residues. Germline CDR1 is SGHVS and CDR2 is FQNEAQ. The junction had 7 bases not matched to a gene; V was cut back by 5 bases and J by 0 bases.

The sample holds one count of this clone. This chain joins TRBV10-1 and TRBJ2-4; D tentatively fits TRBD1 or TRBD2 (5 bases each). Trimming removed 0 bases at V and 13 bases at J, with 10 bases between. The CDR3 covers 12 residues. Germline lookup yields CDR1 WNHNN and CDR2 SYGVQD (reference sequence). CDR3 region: CASSESLGEQYF. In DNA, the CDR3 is TGCGCCAGCAGTGAGTCGTTGGGGGAGCAGTACTTC.

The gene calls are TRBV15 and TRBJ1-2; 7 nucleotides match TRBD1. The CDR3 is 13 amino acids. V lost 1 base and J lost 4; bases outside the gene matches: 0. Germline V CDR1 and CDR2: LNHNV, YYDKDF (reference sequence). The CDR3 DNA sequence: TGTGCCACCAGCAGAGGGGACAGCTATGGCTACACCTTC. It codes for CATSRGDSYGYTF.

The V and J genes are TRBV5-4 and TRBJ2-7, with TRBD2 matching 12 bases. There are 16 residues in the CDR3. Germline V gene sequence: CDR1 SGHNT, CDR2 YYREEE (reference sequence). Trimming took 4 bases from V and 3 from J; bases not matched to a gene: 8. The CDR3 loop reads CASSPRLAGEIYEQYF. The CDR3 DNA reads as TGTGCCAGCAGCCCCAGACTAGCGGGAGAGATCTACGAGCAGTACTTC.

The CDR3 nucleotides read TGTGCCAGCAGTCCCTCGTTAATCCGGACTACTTCCTCCTACAATGAGCAGTTCTTC. Amino acid sequence: CASSPSLIRTTSSYNEQFF. The chain employs TRBV27 and TRBJ2-1, with a possible D match to TRBD2 (6 bases). Germline CDR1 reads MNHEY; CDR2 reads SMNVEV (reference sequence). There are 19 residues in the CDR3. V gave up 5 bases and J gave up 0 bases, with 23 bases separating them.